Following are 2 T cell receptor beta chains from one sample sequenced in a study of blood T cell repertoires in COVID-19. Clones were sequenced by immunoSEQ multiplex PCR, and TCRdb holds only the in-frame ones, with some missing. The sample holds a few hundred thousand clones, 70% to 90% seen once. The sequencing sample was made of PBMCs or T cells enriched from blood (not recorded which). These receptors were taken from a woman in her forties or fifties who had recovered from COVID-19.

This chain links TRBV11-2 with TRBJ2-3, with D possibly TRBD2 on 5 matching bases. The CDR3 consists of 15 residues. Germline CDR1 and CDR2: SGHAT and FQNNGV. Trimming cost V 4 bases and J 7 bases, with 18 bases left between them. In DNA form, the CDR3 reads TGTGCCAGCAGCTCCTTCAGGCGGCGAGGGAATACGCAGTATTTT. It translates to CASSSFRRRGNTQYF.

This chain uses TRBV9 with TRBJ1-4, with 10 bases matching TRBD1. CDR3 size: 17 residues. The V gene end was trimmed by 6 bases and the J gene end by 8 bases; junction bases not matched to a gene: 16. Per germline, CDR1 SGDLS and CDR2 YYNGEE. CDR3 sequence (DNA): TGTGCCAGCAACGCAGCCCCCGGGCGGGACAGGGGCGAAAAACTGTTTTTT. Translated, it gives CASNAAPGRDRGEKLFF.